A few counts support the clone carrying this T cell receptor (beta chain). The CDR3 length is 13 residues. CDR1 MNHEY and CDR2 SVGAGI come from the germline V gene. V was clipped by 8 bases and J by 7 bases, with 12 bases between them. The source of the sample is a study of blood T cell repertoires in COVID-19. Study as a whole: Sample material is recorded as cDNA or gDNA derived from T cells, B-cell-depleted T cells, or PBMCs.

Only in-frame clones appear in the TCRdb table, and some are missing; sequencing was by immunoSEQ multiplex PCR. The sample has about 100,000 clones, roughly 86% seen once. Material: peripheral blood. The rearrangement uses TRBV6-5 and TRBJ1-6; no clear D gene. The TCR originated in a woman in her sixties or seventies with acute or convalescent COVID-19. The CDR3 region has the DNA TGTGCCAGCGGAACCCGAGGAAATTCACCCCTCCACTTT. Protein: CASGTRGNSPLHF.